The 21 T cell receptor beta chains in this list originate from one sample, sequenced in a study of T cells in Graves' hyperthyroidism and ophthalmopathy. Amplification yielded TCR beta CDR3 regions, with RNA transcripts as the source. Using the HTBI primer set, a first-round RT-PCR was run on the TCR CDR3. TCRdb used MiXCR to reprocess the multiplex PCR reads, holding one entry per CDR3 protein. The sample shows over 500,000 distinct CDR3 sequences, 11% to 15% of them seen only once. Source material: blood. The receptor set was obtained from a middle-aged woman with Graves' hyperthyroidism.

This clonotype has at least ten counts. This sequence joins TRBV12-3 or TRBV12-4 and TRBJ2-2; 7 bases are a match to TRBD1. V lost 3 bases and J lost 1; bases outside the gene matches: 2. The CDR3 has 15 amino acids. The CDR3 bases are TGTGCCAGCAGTTTCAGGGGGTTGAACACCGGGGAGCTGTTTTTT. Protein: CASSFRGLNTGELFF.

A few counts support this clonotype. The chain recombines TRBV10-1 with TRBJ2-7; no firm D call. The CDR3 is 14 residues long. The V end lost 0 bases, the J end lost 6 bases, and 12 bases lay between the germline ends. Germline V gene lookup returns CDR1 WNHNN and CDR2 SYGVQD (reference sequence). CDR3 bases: TGCGCCAGCAGTGAGTCGGTCCCGCAGGCCGAGCAGTACTTC. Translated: CASSESVPQAEQYF.

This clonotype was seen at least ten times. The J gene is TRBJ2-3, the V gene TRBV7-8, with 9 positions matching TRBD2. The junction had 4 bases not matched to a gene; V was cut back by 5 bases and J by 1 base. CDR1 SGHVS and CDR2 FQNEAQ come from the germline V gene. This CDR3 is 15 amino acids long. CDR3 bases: TGTGCCAGCAGCCAATGGACTAGCGGCACAGATACGCAGTATTTT. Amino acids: CASSQWTSGTDTQYF.

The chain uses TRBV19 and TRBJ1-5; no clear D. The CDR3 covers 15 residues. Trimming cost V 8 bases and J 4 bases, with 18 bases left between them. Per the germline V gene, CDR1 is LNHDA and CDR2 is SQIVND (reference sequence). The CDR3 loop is CASGALDTDNQPQHF. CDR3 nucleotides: TGTGCCAGTGGAGCCTTAGACACGGATAATCAGCCCCAGCATTTT.

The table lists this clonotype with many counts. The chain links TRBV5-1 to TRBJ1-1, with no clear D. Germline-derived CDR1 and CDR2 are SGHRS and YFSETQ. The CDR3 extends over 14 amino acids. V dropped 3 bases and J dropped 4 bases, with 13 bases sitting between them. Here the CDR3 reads CASSSLNIGTEAFF. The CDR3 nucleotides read TGCGCCAGCAGCTCTTTAAACATAGGCACTGAAGCTTTCTTT.

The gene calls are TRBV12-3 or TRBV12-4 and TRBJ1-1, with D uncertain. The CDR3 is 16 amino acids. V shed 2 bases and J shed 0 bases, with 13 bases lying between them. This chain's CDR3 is CASSLYWVEMNTEAFF. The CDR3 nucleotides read TGTGCCAGCAGTTTATACTGGGTAGAGATGAACACTGAAGCTTTCTTT.

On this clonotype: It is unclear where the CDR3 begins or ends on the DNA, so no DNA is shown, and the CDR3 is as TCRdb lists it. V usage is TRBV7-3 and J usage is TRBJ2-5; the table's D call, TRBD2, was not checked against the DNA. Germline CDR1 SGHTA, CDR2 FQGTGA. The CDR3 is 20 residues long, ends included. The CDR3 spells CASSFYICSAGTSGEETQYF.

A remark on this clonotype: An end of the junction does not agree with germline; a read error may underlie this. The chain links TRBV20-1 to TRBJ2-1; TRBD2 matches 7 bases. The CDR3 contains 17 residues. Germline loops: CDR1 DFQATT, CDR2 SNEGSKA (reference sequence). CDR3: CSARDQQRGTTVNERFF. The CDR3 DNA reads TGCAGTGCTAGAGATCAGCAACGCGGGACTACCGTCAATGAGCGGTTCTTC.

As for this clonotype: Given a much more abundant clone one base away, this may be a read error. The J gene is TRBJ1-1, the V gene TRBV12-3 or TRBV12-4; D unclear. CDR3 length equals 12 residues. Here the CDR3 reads CASSPVNTEDFF. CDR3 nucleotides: TGTGCCAGCAGTCCGGTGAACACTGAAGATTTCTTT.

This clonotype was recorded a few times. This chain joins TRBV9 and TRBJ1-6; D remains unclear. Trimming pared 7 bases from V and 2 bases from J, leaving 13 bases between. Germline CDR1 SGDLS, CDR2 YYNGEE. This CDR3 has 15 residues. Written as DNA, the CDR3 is TGTGCCAGCCAAACTGGGTTCGCCTATAATTCACCCCTCCACTTT. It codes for CASQTGFAYNSPLHF.

This CDR3 is CAISDSVQGAGGNTIYF. CDR3 sequence (DNA): TGTGCCATCAGTGACTCAGTACAGGGGGCCGGAGGAAACACCATATATTTT. This chain connects TRBV10-3 to TRBJ1-3, with 9 bases identical to TRBD1. V lost 3 bases to trimming and J lost 4 bases; unmatched junction nucleotides: 10. CDR1 and CDR2 (germline): ENHRY, SYGVKD. The CDR3 sequence is 17 residues long.

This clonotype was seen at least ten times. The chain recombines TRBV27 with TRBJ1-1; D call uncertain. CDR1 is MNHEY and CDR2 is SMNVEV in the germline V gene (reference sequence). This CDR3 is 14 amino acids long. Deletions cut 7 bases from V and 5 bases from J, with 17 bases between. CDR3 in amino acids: CASTPPGVRTEAFF. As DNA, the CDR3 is TGTGCCAGCACCCCACCCGGGGTACGGACTGAAGCTTTCTTT.

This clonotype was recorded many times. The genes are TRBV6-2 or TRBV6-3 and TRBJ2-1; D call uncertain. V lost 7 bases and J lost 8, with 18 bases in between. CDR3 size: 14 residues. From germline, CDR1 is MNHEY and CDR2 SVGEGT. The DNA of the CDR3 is TGTGCCAGCACGGTGACCTCGTTAGTCGATGAGCAGTTCTTC. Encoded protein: CASTVTSLVDEQFF.

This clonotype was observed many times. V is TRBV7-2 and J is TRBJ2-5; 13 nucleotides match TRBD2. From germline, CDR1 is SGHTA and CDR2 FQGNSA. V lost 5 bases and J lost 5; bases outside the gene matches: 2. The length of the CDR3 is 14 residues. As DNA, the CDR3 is TGTGCCAGCAGCCGGACTAGCGGGAGTGAGACCCAGTACTTC. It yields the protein CASSRTSGSETQYF.

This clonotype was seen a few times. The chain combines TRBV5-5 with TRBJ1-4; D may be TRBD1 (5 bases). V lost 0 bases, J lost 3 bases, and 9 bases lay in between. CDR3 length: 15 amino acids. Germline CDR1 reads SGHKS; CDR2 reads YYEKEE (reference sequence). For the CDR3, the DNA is TGTGCCAGCAGCTTGGAGGGGATAGCTAATGAAAAACTGTTTTTT. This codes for CASSLEGIANEKLFF.

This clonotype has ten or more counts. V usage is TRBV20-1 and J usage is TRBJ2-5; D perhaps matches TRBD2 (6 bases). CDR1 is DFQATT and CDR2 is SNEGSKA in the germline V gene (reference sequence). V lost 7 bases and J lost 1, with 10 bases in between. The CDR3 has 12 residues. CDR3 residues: CSGVSGQETQYF. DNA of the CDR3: TGCAGTGGGGTTAGCGGCCAAGAGACCCAGTACTTC.

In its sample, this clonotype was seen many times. CDR3 sequence reads: CAWSVGFSTNEQFF. The CDR3 nucleotides read TGTGCCTGGAGTGTGGGCTTCAGTACGAATGAGCAGTTCTTC. This chain joins TRBV30 and TRBJ2-1; no firm D call. This CDR3 comprises 14 residues. The V end was cut by 0 bases, the J end by 7 bases, with 13 bases between. Looked up from germline, CDR1 is GTSNPN and CDR2 is SVGIG (reference sequence).

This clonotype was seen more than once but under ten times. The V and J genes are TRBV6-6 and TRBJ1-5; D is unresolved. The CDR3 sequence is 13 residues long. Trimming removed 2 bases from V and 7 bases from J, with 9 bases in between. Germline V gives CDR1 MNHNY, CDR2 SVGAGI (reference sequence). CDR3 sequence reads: CASSYVNGQPQHF. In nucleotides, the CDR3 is TGTGCCAGCAGTTACGTAAACGGGCAGCCCCAGCATTTT.

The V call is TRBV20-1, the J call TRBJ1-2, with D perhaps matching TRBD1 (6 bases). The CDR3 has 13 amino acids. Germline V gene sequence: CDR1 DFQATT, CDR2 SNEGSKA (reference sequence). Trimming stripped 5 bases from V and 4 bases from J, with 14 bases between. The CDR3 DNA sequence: TGCAGTGCTCCCTTGGACAGCCTCTATGGCTACACCTTC. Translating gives CSAPLDSLYGYTF.

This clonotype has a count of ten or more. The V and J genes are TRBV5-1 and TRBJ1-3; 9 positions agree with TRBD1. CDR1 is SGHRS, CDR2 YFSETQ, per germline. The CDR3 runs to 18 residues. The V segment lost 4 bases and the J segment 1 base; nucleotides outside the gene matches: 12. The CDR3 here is CASSPLDPGQGSGNTIYF. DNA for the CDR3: TGCGCCAGCAGCCCCTTGGACCCCGGACAGGGGTCTGGAAACACCATATATTTT. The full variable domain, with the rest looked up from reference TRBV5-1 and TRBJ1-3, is KAGVTQTPRYLIKTRGQQVTLSCSPISGHRSVSWYQQTPGQGLQFLFEYFSETQRNKGNFPGRFSGRQFSNSRSEMNVSTLELGDSALYLCASSPLDPGQGSGNTIYFGEGSWLTVV.

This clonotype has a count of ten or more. CDR3 in DNA: TGCAGTGCTAGAATGGCCGGGAGAGTCTACAATGAGCAGTTCTTC. It yields the protein CSARMAGRVYNEQFF. The chain uses TRBV20-1 and TRBJ2-1, with a possible D match to TRBD2 (6 bases). The germline gives CDR1 DFQATT, CDR2 SNEGSKA (reference sequence). The V end was cut by 2 bases, the J end by 3 bases, with 14 bases between. The CDR3 totals 15 residues.